These 7 T cell receptor beta chains originate from one sample sequenced in a study of CD8+ T cells in alopecia areata. Sequencing relied on a cDNA template that was reverse transcribed from extracted RNA. The data were produced by immunoSEQ multiplex PCR, yet TCRdb's version contains in-frame clones alone and is incomplete. Among about 210,000 clones listed, less than 45% were seen once. The treatment here: oral pan-JAK inhibitor, 5-10 mg twice daily. Material: CD4+ T cells sorted from blood, obtained around week 30, from a patient treated with tofacitinib. Receptors were obtained from a human donor with alopecia areata.

The genes are TRBV7-9 and TRBJ2-7, with 10 bases matching TRBD1. Unmatched junction bases numbered 1, after V lost 0 bases and J lost 11 bases. The CDR3 is 12 residues long. CDR1 and CDR2 (germline): SEHNR, FQNEAQ (reference sequence). CDR3 bases: TGTGCCAGCAGCTTAGCGGACAGGGGGAAGTACTTC. Protein product: CASSLADRGKYF.

This clone was detected a few times. This chain's CDR3 is CSVATDTEAFF. In DNA, the CDR3 is TGCAGCGTAGCGACAGACACTGAAGCTTTCTTT. The chain links TRBV29-1 to TRBJ1-1; D may be TRBD1 (5 bases). Trimming took 6 bases from V and 3 from J, leaving 8 bases between them. The CDR3 consists of 11 residues. CDR1 and CDR2 from the germline V gene are SQVTM and ANQGSEA.

Only a few counts were recorded for this clone. The J gene is TRBJ1-2, the V gene TRBV30; a possible D gene is TRBD1 (5 bases). Germline V CDR1 and CDR2: GTSNPN, SVGIG (reference sequence). The ends were cut back, 2 bases at V and 8 bases at J, with 9 bases in the middle. The CDR3 sequence is 11 residues long. The CDR3 DNA reads TGTGCCTGGAGTAGGGGTGGAGGCTACACCTTC. Amino acids: CAWSRGGGYTF.

In its sample, this clone was seen a few times. This sequence joins TRBV19 and TRBJ2-2; the match to TRBD1 covers 7 bases. The junction had 5 bases not matched to a gene; V was cut back by 5 bases and J by 5 bases. The CDR3 loop spans 14 amino acids. Germline V gene sequence: CDR1 LNHDA, CDR2 SQIVND (reference sequence). CDR3 in amino acids: CASSGQQGTGELFF. DNA of the CDR3: TGTGCCAGTAGTGGTCAACAGGGGACCGGGGAGCTGTTTTTT.

This clone appeared a few times. The chain recombines TRBV19 with TRBJ2-6; D unclear. The CDR3 is 14 amino acids. Germline CDR1 LNHDA, CDR2 SQIVND (reference sequence). The V end was cut by 10 bases, the J end by 1 base, with 11 bases between. The CDR3 is CATQDVSGANVLTF. The CDR3 region has the DNA TGTGCCACTCAGGACGTTTCTGGGGCCAACGTCCTGACTTTC.

This clone was observed a few times. The chain has TRBV5-6 and TRBJ1-3; no definite D call. There are 15 residues in the CDR3. V was pared by 2 bases and J by 0 bases, with 9 bases between. Germline V gene lookup returns CDR1 SGHDT and CDR2 YYEEEE. In nucleotides, the CDR3 is TGTGCCAGCAGCTTAACCCTTCACTCTGGAAACACCATATATTTT. Translating gives CASSLTLHSGNTIYF.

This clone has a handful of counts. V is TRBV21-1 and J is TRBJ2-5; TRBD1, as called in the table, went unchecked against the DNA. TRBV21-1 is annotated as a pseudogene. CDR3 length: 15 amino acids. This CDR3 reads CASSLRDRGPETQYF. Written as DNA, the CDR3 is TGTGCCAGCAGCCTCCGGGACAGGGGGCCAGAGACCCAGTACTTC.